Below are 20 T cell receptor beta chains sequenced from a single sample in a study of T cell responses to AZD1222 COVID-19 vaccine. Clones were sequenced by immunoSEQ multiplex PCR, and TCRdb holds only the in-frame ones, with some missing. In the table there are 150,000 to 200,000 clones, just over 90% of which are singletons. This sample comprised peripheral blood, obtained 28 days after the second dose of the MenACWY control vaccine. These receptor sequences come from an adult who received the MenACWY meningococcal vaccine as a control.

The chain uses TRBV29-1 and TRBJ1-2; D possibly corresponds to TRBD1 (5 bases). The germline gives CDR1 SQVTM, CDR2 ANQGSEA. The CDR3 sequence is 13 residues long. V lost 2 bases, J lost 3 bases, and 10 bases lay in between. The CDR3 DNA reads as TGCAGCGTTGAATTTGGGGCAGACTATGGCTACACCTTC. This translates into CSVEFGADYGYTF.

The chain has TRBV19 and TRBJ2-3; D ambiguous. V lost 1 base, J lost 0 bases, and 11 bases lay in between. The CDR3 is 16 residues long. The germline CDR1 and CDR2 sequences are LNHDA and SQIVND (reference sequence). CDR3 residues: CASSIGPYSSTDTQYF. In nucleotides, the CDR3 is TGTGCCAGTAGTATAGGCCCCTACTCTAGCACAGATACGCAGTATTTT.

The chain couples TRBV18 to TRBJ2-1; D ambiguous. CDR3 size: 17 residues. With 3 bases removed from V and 4 bases from J, the gap between germline ends came to 19 bases. The germline CDR1 and CDR2 sequences are KGHSH and LQKENI. The CDR3 nucleotides read TGTGCCAGCTCACCCCCCCTCCCCTCGGTCTCTTACAATGAGCAGTTCTTC. Its protein product is CASSPPLPSVSYNEQFF.

V gene TRBV6-5 combines with J gene TRBJ2-1, with 7 bases that match TRBD1. V trimming: 8 bases; J trimming: 0 bases; junction bases outside the gene matches: 4. CDR1 is MNHEY, CDR2 SVGAGI, per germline. The CDR3 sequence is 14 residues long. The CDR3 sequence is CASGGQSSYNEQFF. The CDR3 DNA reads as TGTGCCAGCGGGGGACAGAGCTCCTACAATGAGCAGTTCTTC.

The V call is TRBV7-2, the J call TRBJ2-7; D gene uncertain. The V gene's germline CDR1 is SGHTA and CDR2 FQGNSA. The CDR3 length is 13 residues. Trimming pared 4 bases from V and 1 base from J, leaving 8 bases between. The DNA of the CDR3 is TGTGCCAGCAGCTCCGGGTTTTCCTACGAGCAGTACTTC. As protein: CASSSGFSYEQYF. Combining the CDR3 with reference TRBV7-2 and TRBJ2-7 gives the whole variable domain GAGVSQSPSNKVTEKGKDVELRCDPISGHTALYWYRQSLGQGLEFLIYFQGNSAPDKSGLPSDRFSAERTGGSVSTLTIQRTQQEDSAVYLCASSSGFSYEQYFGPGTRLTVT.

The V gene is TRBV24-1, the J gene TRBJ2-3, with TRBD2 identical over 8 bases. The CDR3 is made up of 13 amino acids. Trimming at V came to 9 bases and at J to 4 bases, leaving 5 bases not matched to a gene. CDR1 and CDR2 (germline): KGHDR, SFDVKD. The CDR3 here is CATRPAGADTQYF. CDR3 in DNA: TGTGCCACCCGACCAGCGGGAGCAGATACGCAGTATTTT.

The gene calls are TRBV6-5 and TRBJ1-1, with D possibly TRBD1 on 6 matching bases. Trimming removed 5 bases from V and 0 bases from J, with 10 bases in between. Germline CDR1 is MNHEY and CDR2 is SVGAGI. This CDR3 region has 14 residues. The CDR3 region is CASSQGHLNTEAFF. For the CDR3, the DNA is TGTGCCAGCAGTCAGGGACATCTGAACACTGAAGCTTTCTTT.

V and J are TRBV14 and TRBJ1-4; TRBD1 might be the D (6 bases). The CDR3 loop spans 15 amino acids. Germline CDR1 reads SGHDN; CDR2 reads FVKESK. With 4 bases removed from V and 2 bases from J, the gap between germline ends came to 11 bases. The CDR3 region is CASSPQGLTNEKLFF. As DNA, the CDR3 is TGTGCCAGCAGCCCACAGGGTTTGACTAATGAAAAACTGTTTTTT.

This chain connects TRBV7-9 to TRBJ1-1; TRBD1 matches 8 bases. The germline gives CDR1 SEHNR, CDR2 FQNEAQ (reference sequence). The CDR3 sequence is 14 residues long. With 5 bases clipped from V and 5 bases from J, the junction kept 7 bases outside the gene matches. Here the CDR3 reads CASSLGQGRTEAFF. CDR3 DNA sequence: TGTGCCAGCAGCCTTGGACAGGGACGAACTGAAGCTTTCTTT.

This sequence joins TRBV29-1 and TRBJ2-1, with TRBD1 matching 8 bases. The CDR3 consists of 16 residues. Germline CDR1 SQVTM, CDR2 ANQGSEA. Unmatched junction bases numbered 10, after V lost 6 bases and J lost 0 bases. The chain's CDR3 is CSVPLTGGPSYNEQFF. CDR3 nucleotide sequence: TGCAGCGTGCCCCTCACAGGGGGACCCTCCTACAATGAGCAGTTCTTC.

This rearrangement joins TRBV28 to TRBJ2-7, with D uncertain. From germline, CDR1 is MDHEN and CDR2 SYDVKM. The ends were cut back, 6 bases at V and 0 bases at J, with 6 bases in the middle. The CDR3 loop spans 12 amino acids. In DNA, the CDR3 is TGTGCCAGCAGGCCTAGCTCCTACGAGCAGTACTTC. This codes for CASRPSSYEQYF.

The chain couples TRBV7-6 to TRBJ2-5; tentatively, D is TRBD1 (5 bases). CDR1 is SGHVS and CDR2 is FNYEAQ in the germline V gene. V lost 0 bases, J lost 4 bases, and 6 bases lay in between. The CDR3 has 13 residues. The CDR3 nucleotides read TGTGCCAGCAGCTTAGCAGGGGTAGAGACCCAGTACTTC. Amino acids: CASSLAGVETQYF.

The chain has TRBV3-1 (or the pseudogene TRBV3-2) and TRBJ1-4; 7 nucleotides agree with TRBD1. CDR3 length equals 14 residues. Germline V gives CDR1 LGHDT, CDR2 YNNKEL (reference sequence). V lost 4 bases and J lost 8; bases outside the gene matches: 7. This CDR3 reads CASSLTGAREKLFF. The CDR3 DNA is TGTGCCAGCAGCCTTACAGGGGCTCGGGAAAAACTGTTTTTT.

The V and J genes are TRBV2 and TRBJ1-6; TRBD1 agrees at 7 bases. Trimming removed 6 bases from V and 11 bases from J; junction bases left unmatched: 10. The CDR3 is made up of 14 amino acids. Germline lookup yields CDR1 SNHLY and CDR2 FYNNEI. The CDR3 reads CASRVTGIFAPLHF. For the CDR3, the DNA is TGTGCCAGCAGGGTGACAGGGATCTTTGCACCCCTCCACTTT.

The rearrangement uses TRBV30 and TRBJ1-2, with D hard to call. Germline V CDR1 and CDR2: GTSNPN, SVGIG (reference sequence). The length of the CDR3 is 11 residues. V lost 5 bases to trimming and J lost 4 bases, with 8 bases between them. Written as DNA, the CDR3 is TGTGCCTGGGGCAAACGCTATGGCTACACCTTC. Encoded protein: CAWGKRYGYTF.

This chain connects TRBV29-1 to TRBJ2-7, with D perhaps TRBD1 (7 bases). With 5 bases removed from V and 6 bases from J, the gap between germline ends came to 17 bases. Germline V gene sequence: CDR1 SQVTM, CDR2 ANQGSEA. This CDR3 is 13 amino acids long. CDR3 bases: TGCAGCGTTAAAATTTCAGGGGGGAGCGAGCAGTACTTC. This translates into CSVKISGGSEQYF.

This clone occurred a few times. The rearrangement links TRBV2 to TRBJ2-7; 8 bases fit TRBD2. V lost 10 bases to trimming and J lost 5 bases; unmatched junction nucleotides: 13. Germline V lookup: CDR1 SNHLY, CDR2 FYNNEI. The CDR3 has 14 residues. CDR3 sequence reads: CATRGREVVHEQYF. In nucleotides, the CDR3 is TGTGCCACGAGAGGGCGGGAGGTAGTCCACGAGCAGTACTTC.

The rearrangement uses TRBV7-8 and TRBJ1-2; no definite D call. CDR3 length: 14 amino acids. From germline, CDR1 is SGHVS and CDR2 FQNEAQ. V was pared by 5 bases and J by 4 bases, with 14 bases between. Here the CDR3 DNA reads TGTGCCAGCAGCATCCCGGACCGGAGCTATGGCTACACCTTC. It yields the protein CASSIPDRSYGYTF.

The V and J genes are TRBV6-2 or TRBV6-3 and TRBJ1-1; 8 bases align to TRBD1. The CDR3 covers 14 residues. Looked up from germline, CDR1 is MNHEY and CDR2 is SVGEGT. With V trimmed by 5 bases and J by 5 bases, 7 bases remained unmatched. Here the CDR3 reads CASSIRRTGTEAFF. CDR3 in DNA: TGTGCCAGCAGTATCCGTCGGACAGGGACTGAAGCTTTCTTT.

To note about this clone: The sample has other DNA sequences that encode this CDR3 too. This chain joins TRBV18 and TRBJ1-3; 9 bases fit TRBD1. This CDR3 region has 16 residues. The V segment lost 3 bases and the J segment 2 bases; nucleotides outside the gene matches: 5. Germline V gives CDR1 KGHSH, CDR2 LQKENI. The CDR3 here is CASSPGQGSAGNTIYF. The CDR3 DNA reads as TGTGCCAGCTCACCGGGACAGGGTTCGGCTGGAAACACCATATATTTT.